Listed below are T cell receptor beta chains from one sample, sequenced in a study of cytomegalovirus exposure and HLA in healthy donors. Using immunoSEQ multiplex PCR, the repertoire was profiled, and TCRdb retains in-frame clones only, with some absent. The data contain about 130,000 clones, roughly 85% of them singletons. The sample consisted of PBMCs. The origin of the receptors is a woman aged 40 to 50 in good health and CMV-seropositive. CDR3s include the opening cysteine and the closing phenylalanine or tryptophan. The D gene is left open where the match is weak. Only part of the rows carry a size: once, few, many, or a class if the clone is expanded.

>13|TRBJ2-1|-|TRBV18|-
TGTGCCAGCTCACCTGGACAGTACAATGAGCAGTTCTTC
CASSPGQYNEQFF
>15|TRBJ2-3|TRBD2|TRBV7-3|once
TGTGCCAGCAGAAGACTAGCGGGAGATACAGATACGCAGTATTTT
CASRRLAGDTDTQYF
>15|TRBJ2-3|-|TRBV19|-
TGTGCCAGTAGTATCGGTTTGCGACTCACAGATACGCAGTATTTT
CASSIGLRLTDTQYF
>16|TRBJ2-7|TRBD2|TRBV4-1|-
TGCGCCAGCAGCCAAGCGAGGCCTAGCGGGACCTACGAGCAGTACTTC
CASSQARPSGTYEQYF
>14|TRBJ1-5|-|TRBV25-1|-
TGTGCCAGCAGTGCCCTCGTCGGGGATCAGCCCCAGCATTTT
CASSALVGDQPQHF
>12|TRBJ2-1|-|TRBV30|-
TGTGCCTGGAGTGCAACCGGCAATGAGCAGTTCTTC
CAWSATGNEQFF
>15|TRBJ2-7|TRBD1|TRBV4-3|-
TGCGCCAGCAGCCAAGCGGGACAGGGGCCCAACGAGCAGTACTTC
CASSQAGQGPNEQYF
>14|TRBJ2-5|TRBD1|TRBV7-9|-
TGTGCCAGCAGCCCCGACAGGGAAGATGAGACCCAGTACTTC
CASSPDREDETQYF
>15|TRBJ2-7|-|TRBV7-8|-
TGTGCCAGCAAATACGAAGACAGGAGTTCCTACGAGCAGTACTTC
CASKYEDRSSYEQYF
>16|TRBJ1-1|-|TRBV5-1|-
TGCGCCAGCAGCTTGGAAACAGGGCGTAAGAACACTGAAGCTTTCTTT
CASSLETGRKNTEAFF
>10|TRBJ2-7|-|TRBV28|-
TGTGCCACCCGGACTTCAGAGCAGTACTTC
CATRTSEQYF
>14|TRBJ1-2|TRBD1|TRBV6-4|-
TGTGCCAGCAATGGACAGGGCTGGGGCTATGGCTACACCTTC
CASNGQGWGYGYTF
>15|TRBJ2-6|-|TRBV6-5|-
TGTGCCAGCAGTGTACAGGTCTCTGGGGCCAACGTCCTGACTTTC
CASSVQVSGANVLTF
>14|TRBJ1-2|-|TRBV5-8|-
TGTGCCAGCAGCTTGGGGGAGAGCAGCTATGGCTACACCTTC
CASSLGESSYGYTF
>18|TRBJ2-5|TRBD2|TRBV5-4|-
TGTGCCAGCAGAGGGACTAGCGGGAGGTTTGTGTCAGAAGAGACCCAGTACTTC
CASRGTSGRFVSEETQYF
>17|TRBJ2-7|-|TRBV28|-
TGTGCCAGCAGTCCTCTCACGACCGGGACACGGATCTACGAGCAGTACTTC
CASSPLTTGTRIYEQYF